The 16 T cell receptor beta chains below come from one sample, sequenced in a study of tumor T cells in aggressive B-cell lymphoma. The repertoire was sequenced with immunoSEQ multiplex PCR; TCRdb's copy has only in-frame clones and lacks some. The repertoire holds roughly 11,000 clones, about 89% seen once, with roughly 2.2% in the top ten. Sequencing input: tumor tissue. All receptors come from an adult with diffuse large B cell lymphoma.

V gene TRBV5-4 combines with J gene TRBJ2-1; possible D gene TRBD1, 5 bases. Germline values: CDR1 SGHNT, CDR2 YYREEE (reference sequence). This CDR3 spans 13 amino acids. V lost 0 bases and J lost 5, with 6 bases in between. The CDR3 is CASSLDRNNEQFF. CDR3 sequence (DNA): TGTGCCAGCAGCTTGGACAGGAACAATGAGCAGTTCTTC.

The chain employs TRBV5-1 and TRBJ2-7; weak D call: TRBD2 (5 bases). The CDR3 covers 14 residues. The germline gives CDR1 SGHRS, CDR2 YFSETQ. Trimming removed 0 bases from V and 7 bases from J, with 14 bases in between. CDR3 bases: TGCGCCAGCAGCTTGGATGGGAGAGGCGAAGAGCAGTACTTC. It specifies CASSLDGRGEEQYF.

This sequence joins TRBV19 and TRBJ2-1, with TRBD2 matching 11 bases. This CDR3 spans 15 amino acids. J gave up 0 bases and V 6 bases, and 1 base lay outside the gene matches. CDR1 and CDR2 (germline): LNHDA, SQIVND (reference sequence). CDR3 sequence: CASRTSGGSYNEQFF. CDR3 nucleotide sequence: TGTGCCAGTAGAACTAGCGGGGGCTCCTACAATGAGCAGTTCTTC.

The J gene is TRBJ2-3, the V gene TRBV18; TRBD2 matches at 8 bases. Trimming at V came to 10 bases and at J to 6 bases, leaving 15 bases not matched to a gene. In germline, CDR1 is KGHSH, CDR2 LQKENI. This CDR3 has 15 residues. The CDR3 region is CATLLAGSPGDTQYF. The CDR3 nucleotides read TGTGCCACCCTATTAGCGGGATCGCCAGGGGATACGCAGTATTTT.

The chain carries TRBV29-1 and TRBJ2-7; maybe TRBD1 (7 bases). The length of the CDR3 is 13 residues. Germline assignment: CDR1 SQVTM and CDR2 ANQGSEA. The V end was cut by 6 bases, the J end by 1 base, with 13 bases between. CDR3 amino acids: CSVLTGRSYEQYF. The CDR3 bases are TGCAGCGTGTTGACAGGGAGGTCCTACGAGCAGTACTTC.

The chain recombines TRBV6-5 with TRBJ2-3, with TRBD1 as a possible D gene (6 bases). Germline CDR1 reads MNHEY; CDR2 reads SVGAGI. This CDR3 contains 15 residues. V lost 0 bases to trimming and J lost 3 bases, with 10 bases between them. As DNA, the CDR3 is TGTGCCAGCAGTTACTCTTTAGGGGGAACAGATACGCAGTATTTT. Translating it yields CASSYSLGGTDTQYF.

V gene TRBV29-1 combines with J gene TRBJ1-4; 9 bases are a match to TRBD1. With V trimmed by 4 bases and J by 10 bases, 19 bases remained unmatched. The CDR3 has 17 residues. Germline V lookup: CDR1 SQVTM, CDR2 ANQGSEA. As DNA, the CDR3 is TGCAGCGTTGTGGCTTCAGAGTCGGGACAGGGAAGAGGAAAACTGTTTTTT. This translates into CSVVASESGQGRGKLFF.

Turning to this clone: A read error may produce the germline difference seen at one junction end. This sample also contains other DNA sequences that code for the same CDR3. The gene calls are TRBV25-1 and TRBJ2-1; no firm D call. The CDR3 totals 14 residues. Germline V lookup: CDR1 MGHDK, CDR2 SYGVNS. The DNA for the CDR3 is TGTGCCAGCAGTAGAGATGGGCCCTACAATGAACAGTTCTTC. Amino acid sequence: CASSRDGPYNEQFF.

V usage is TRBV28 and J usage is TRBJ1-4; D remains ambiguous. Germline V gene sequence: CDR1 MDHEN, CDR2 SYDVKM. The V and J ends lost 5 bases and 2 bases respectively, with 12 bases between them. The CDR3 has 15 amino acids. The CDR3 loop is CASSDDGGTNEKLFF. In nucleotides, the CDR3 is TGTGCCAGCAGTGATGACGGAGGGACTAATGAAAAACTGTTTTTT.

The chain has TRBV20-1 and TRBJ1-2, with a possible D match to TRBD1 (6 bases). The CDR3 covers 11 residues. V was cut by 5 bases and J by 4 bases, with 8 bases left in between. Germline lookup yields CDR1 DFQATT and CDR2 SNEGSKA (reference sequence). In nucleotides, the CDR3 is TGCAGTGCTCAGACAGGCTATGGCTACACCTTC. As protein: CSAQTGYGYTF.

The rearrangement uses TRBV27 and TRBJ2-2; 8 nucleotides match TRBD2. CDR3 length: 16 residues. With V trimmed by 3 bases and J by 6 bases, 9 bases remained unmatched. Looked up from germline, CDR1 is MNHEY and CDR2 is SMNVEV (reference sequence). Here the CDR3 reads CASSFRAGVNPGELFF. CDR3 nucleotides: TGTGCCAGCAGTTTTCGAGCGGGGGTCAATCCCGGGGAGCTGTTTTTT.

The chain uses TRBV11-2 and TRBJ2-4; 10 bases agree with TRBD2. V gave up 3 bases and J gave up 5 bases; unmatched junction bases: 4. The CDR3 is 15 residues long. In germline, CDR1 is SGHAT, CDR2 FQNNGV. The CDR3 sequence: CASSFSGRAQNIQYF. CDR3 nucleotides: TGTGCCAGCAGCTTCAGCGGGAGGGCCCAAAACATTCAGTACTTC.

DNA of the CDR3: TGTGCCATCCTGGTGGGGGACAGCTCCTACGAGCAGTACTTC. This sequence encodes CAILVGDSSYEQYF. The chain carries TRBV2 and TRBJ2-7; TRBD1 matches at 7 bases. This CDR3 region has 14 residues. Germline V CDR1 and CDR2: SNHLY, FYNNEI. V trimming: 10 bases; J trimming: 0 bases; junction bases outside the gene matches: 9. The variable domain in full, with the rest retrieved from reference TRBV2 and TRBJ2-7, is EPEVTQTPSHQVTQMGQEVILRCVPISNHLYFYWYRQILGQKVEFLVSFYNNEISEKSEIFDDQFSVERPDGSNFTLKIRSTKLEDSAMYFCAILVGDSSYEQYFGPGTRLTVT.

The chain carries TRBV6-1 and TRBJ1-4; 7 bases are a match to TRBD1. The CDR3 runs to 15 residues. Germline CDR1 reads MNHNS; CDR2 reads SASEGT. The V gene end was trimmed by 7 bases and the J gene end by 4 bases; junction bases not matched to a gene: 9. This chain's CDR3 is CASNRQGTYNEKLFF. For the CDR3, the DNA is TGTGCCAGCAATAGACAGGGAACCTATAATGAAAAACTGTTTTTT.

The V gene is TRBV28, the J gene TRBJ1-1; a weak D match, TRBD1 (5 bases). In germline, CDR1 is MDHEN, CDR2 SYDVKM. The CDR3 runs 12 residues. Trimming shortened V by 6 bases and J by 10 bases, and 15 bases separated the two germline ends. CDR3 in amino acids: CASSRMTAGAFF. The CDR3 nucleotides are TGTGCCAGCAGCCGAATGACAGCGGGAGCTTTCTTT.

This chain links TRBV6-1 with TRBJ2-1, with a tentative D call TRBD2 (6 bases). V shed 7 bases and J shed 8 bases, with 12 bases lying between them. CDR1 is MNHNS, CDR2 SASEGT, per germline. This CDR3 contains 12 residues. The CDR3 region is CASTGGSDEQFF. CDR3 in DNA: TGTGCCAGCACTGGGGGGAGCGATGAGCAGTTCTTC.